These 6 T cell receptor beta chains originate from one sample sequenced in a study of T-cell reconstitution after alpha-beta-depleted transplantation in children. The authors prepared the TCRbeta library with unique molecular identifiers. TCRdb reprocessed the PCR reads via MiXCR and lists one record per CDR3 protein. The sample includes about 350,000 distinct CDR3 sequences, less than 15% of them seen just once. Source: PBMCs, taken from the stem cell graft. Source of these receptors: a human donor who donated a stem cell graft to a child with Fanconi anemia.

The chain combines TRBV5-1 with TRBJ2-1; 11 bases fit TRBD1. The germline gives CDR1 SGHRS, CDR2 YFSETQ. V shed 2 bases, J shed 8 bases, and the junction held 6 bases outside the gene matches. The CDR3 runs to 15 residues. CDR3 sequence: CASSFGDRGMDEQFF. DNA for the CDR3: TGCGCCAGCAGCTTCGGGGACAGGGGGATGGATGAGCAGTTCTTC.

The table lists this clonotype with many counts. The rearrangement joins TRBV12-3 or TRBV12-4 to TRBJ1-5; D is ambiguous. Trimming took off 1 base at V and 1 base at J, with 5 bases between the two ends. The CDR3 has 14 residues. The CDR3 DNA sequence: TGTGCCAGCAGTTTAGGTCGAAGCAATCAGCCCCAGCATTTT. Protein: CASSLGRSNQPQHF.

This chain joins TRBV20-1 and TRBJ2-5; D remains ambiguous. Trimming shortened V by 6 bases and J by 2 bases, and 10 bases separated the two germline ends. The CDR3 length is 12 residues. Germline lookup yields CDR1 DFQATT and CDR2 SNEGSKA (reference sequence). CDR3 in DNA: TGCAGTGCCCCTACTCAACAAGAGACCCAGTACTTC. Its translation: CSAPTQQETQYF.

The chain employs TRBV5-1 and TRBJ2-6; TRBD1 aligns across 9 bases. The germline V gene has CDR1 SGHRS and CDR2 YFSETQ. The CDR3 length is 16 residues. J gave up 4 bases and V 5 bases, and 7 bases lay outside the gene matches. The CDR3 protein is CASRTGQGTGANVLTF. Written as DNA, the CDR3 is TGCGCCAGCAGGACCGGACAGGGGACCGGGGCCAACGTCCTGACTTTC.

This clonotype was observed a few times. The V and J genes are TRBV14 and TRBJ1-3; D is undetermined. Germline CDR1 and CDR2: SGHDN and FVKESK. The CDR3 totals 13 residues. V lost 4 bases, J lost 4 bases, and 8 bases lay in between. The DNA of the CDR3 is TGTGCCAGCAGCCCATCGACAGGAAACACCATATATTTT. It specifies CASSPSTGNTIYF. Full variable domain (rest looked up from reference TRBV14 and TRBJ1-3): EAGVTQFPSHSVIEKGQTVTLRCDPISGHDNLYWYRRVMGKEIKFLLHFVKESKQDESGMPNNRFLAERTGGTYSTLKVQPAELEDSGVYFCASSPSTGNTIYFGEGSWLTVV.

This clonotype was observed many times. The chain carries TRBV9 and TRBJ2-1; the D gene could be TRBD1 or TRBD2 (5 bases each). This CDR3 comprises 13 residues. V was cut by 0 bases and J by 9 bases, with 10 bases left in between. CDR1 is SGDLS and CDR2 is YYNGEE in the germline V gene. The CDR3, as DNA: TGTGCCAGCAGCGTAGGGGACCAGAGTGAGCAGTTCTTC. Its protein is CASSVGDQSEQFF.